This TCR beta chain stems from a study of T cells after yellow fever vaccination. Study summary: Each low-cell-number fraction was prepared by means of SMART-Seq v4 Ultra Low Input. General study points: Post-booster repertoires contained most primary-vaccination clones again (about 96% CD4, around 89% CD8). FACS-sorted repertoires might harbor abundant contaminating clonotypes from the bulk population. Although the secondary response was weaker, it peaked faster, at day 5 versus 15.

CDR1 and CDR2 from the germline V gene are ENHRY and SYGVKD. The CDR3 extends over 13 amino acids. V lost 11 bases and J 4 bases, leaving 15 bases between the germline ends. TCRdb itself ran the 5' RACE reads through MiXCR, one entry per CDR3 protein. The top ten hold roughly 18% of the sample, which has a few hundred thousand distinct CDR3 sequences, more than 8.5% seen once. In the case of this clonotype: The antigen remains unidentified.

The origin of this receptor is a man younger than 35 who received the YFV17D yellow fever vaccine. The chain joins TRBV10-3 to TRBJ1-5; D gene unclear. The specimen was PBMCs, collected on the day of the first yellow fever vaccination. The chain's CDR3 is CAAHNQENQPQHF. CDR3 DNA: TGTGCCGCGCATAATCAGGAAAATCAGCCCCAGCATTTT.